One T cell receptor (beta chain) is described in this entry. Antigen: not known. The source of the sample is a study of T cells after yellow fever vaccination. TCRdb itself ran the 5' RACE reads through MiXCR, one entry per CDR3 protein. Seen here are just under 600,000 distinct CDR3 sequences, 13% observed once, and the top ten hold about 14%. Study-level findings and limits: Weaker overall, the secondary response nonetheless peaked faster (day 5 versus 15).

The receptor was derived from a man aged 25-45 years who received the YFV17D yellow fever vaccine. Here the sequenced sample was PBMCs, taken on the day of the yellow fever booster vaccination.

CDR3 loop: CASSITGDFSYNEQFF. DNA for the CDR3: TGTGCCAGCAGCATAACAGGGGACTTCTCCTACAATGAGCAGTTCTTC. The chain employs TRBV27 and TRBJ2-1; TRBD1 might be the D (7 bases). CDR3 length equals 16 residues. The germline V gene encodes CDR1 MNHEY and CDR2 SMNVEV (reference sequence). V lost 6 bases to trimming and J lost 0 bases, with 15 bases between them.